This T cell receptor beta chain was captured in a study of CD8 T cells in ankylosing spondylitis. Findings and limits, study-wide: Fewer than 10 highly homologous variants made up a TCR beta motif that seemed to typify ankylosing spondylitis blood. Reportedly, significant enrichment of disease-linked clones occurred in matched ankylosing spondylitis synovial fluid.

To note about this clonotype: Its antigen is currently unknown.

V shed 4 bases and J 0 bases; nucleotides not matched to a gene: 8. This CDR3 has 17 amino acids. The germline V gene encodes CDR1 SGHRS and CDR2 YFSETQ. It was by quantitative 5'-RACE with molecular barcodes that TCR beta libraries were made. Using its own MiXCR run on the 5' RACE reads, TCRdb lists one record per CDR3 protein. Found here are approximately 210,000 distinct CDR3 sequences, around 13% of them singletons; the top ten hold 16%. Specimen: blood, either unsorted or a sorted T cell fraction (not recorded which). The sequence came from a male donor with ankylosing spondylitis or in good health (not recorded which). The V call is TRBV5-1, the J call TRBJ2-7; 12 bases line up with TRBD2. CDR3 nucleotide sequence: TGCGCCAGCAGCCGCGGGACTAGCGGGTTTAGCTCCTACGAGCAGTACTTC. Translation: CASSRGTSGFSSYEQYF.